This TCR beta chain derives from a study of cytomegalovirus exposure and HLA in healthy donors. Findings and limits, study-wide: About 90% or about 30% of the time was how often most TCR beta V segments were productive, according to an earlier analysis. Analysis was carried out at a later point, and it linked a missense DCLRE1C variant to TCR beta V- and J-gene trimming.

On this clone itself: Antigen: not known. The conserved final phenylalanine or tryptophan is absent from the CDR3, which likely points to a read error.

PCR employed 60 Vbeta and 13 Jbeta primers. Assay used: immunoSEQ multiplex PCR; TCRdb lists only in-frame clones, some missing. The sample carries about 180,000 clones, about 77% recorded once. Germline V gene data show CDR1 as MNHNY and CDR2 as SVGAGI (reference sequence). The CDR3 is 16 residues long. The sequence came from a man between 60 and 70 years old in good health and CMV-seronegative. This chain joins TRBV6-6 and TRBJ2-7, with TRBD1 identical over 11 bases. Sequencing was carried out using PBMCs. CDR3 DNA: TGCGCCAGCAGTGCCCTGGGGACAGGGGGTAGTTACGAGCAGTACCTC. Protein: CASSALGTGGSYEQYL.